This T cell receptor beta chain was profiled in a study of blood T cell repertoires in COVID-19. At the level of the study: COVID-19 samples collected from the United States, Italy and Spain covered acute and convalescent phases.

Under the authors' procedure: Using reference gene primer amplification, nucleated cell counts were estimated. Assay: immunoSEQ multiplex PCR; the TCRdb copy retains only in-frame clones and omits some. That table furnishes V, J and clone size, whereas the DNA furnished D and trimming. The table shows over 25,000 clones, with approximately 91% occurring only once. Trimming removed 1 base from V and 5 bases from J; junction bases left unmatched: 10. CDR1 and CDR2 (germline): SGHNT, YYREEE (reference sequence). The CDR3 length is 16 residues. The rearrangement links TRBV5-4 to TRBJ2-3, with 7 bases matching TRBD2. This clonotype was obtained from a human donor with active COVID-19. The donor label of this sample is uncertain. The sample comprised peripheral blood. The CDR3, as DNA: TGTGCCAGCAGCTTGCGCGGGGGATCCTTGGGAGATACGCAGTATTTT. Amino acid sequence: CASSLRGGSLGDTQYF.